The source of this TCR beta chain is a study of CD8 T cells in Susac syndrome. This CDR3 is built from 14 residues. CDR1 is DFQATT, CDR2 SNEGSKA, per germline (reference sequence). Trimming removed 2 bases at V and 3 bases at J, with 13 bases between. When the RNA was reverse transcribed, random hexamers were used with an input of about 0.5 to 1 ug. TCRdb analysed the immunoSEQ multiplex PCR reads with MiXCR anew, one entry per CDR3 protein. The sample carries over 95,000 distinct CDR3 sequences, about nine tenths recorded once. The sequencing sample was made of CD4+ T cells from PBMCs. The chain uses TRBV20-1 and TRBJ1-1; D remains unclear. The sequence was collected from a human donor in good health. CDR3 protein: CSARKGAGDTEAFF. CDR3 sequence (DNA): TGCAGTGCTAGAAAGGGAGCTGGGGACACTGAAGCTTTCTTT.